Described below is a single TCR beta chain sequence and its context. A Clinical Activity Score of at least 3, a NOSPECS grade of at least 4 and a duration under 3 months were recorded in the ophthalmopathy patients. In making diagnoses, clinical symptoms, serum thyroxine and TRAb, thyroid ultrasound and orbital computed tomography were all used. The authors took PBMCs from 10 ml fresh peripheral blood. The CDR3 totals 14 residues. V gave up 7 bases and J gave up 0 bases; unmatched junction bases: 4. Looked up from germline, CDR1 is MNHEY and CDR2 is SMNVEV (reference sequence). The sample is drawn from a study of T cells in Graves' hyperthyroidism and ophthalmopathy. TCR beta CDR3 regions were amplified from RNA transcripts. With the HTBI primer set, the TCR CDR3 went through a first round of RT-PCR. From the multiplex PCR reads, TCRdb called clonotypes with MiXCR, one entry per CDR3 protein. The profile shows approximately 380,000 distinct CDR3 sequences, more than 12% of them singletons.

Sequences were obtained from blood. The genes are TRBV27 and TRBJ2-3; 7 bases are shared with TRBD2. This sequence was found in a man aged 50 or older with Graves' ophthalmopathy. CDR3 nucleotides: TGTGCCAGCACGTATAGCGGGAGCACAGATACGCAGTATTTT. Its translation is CASTYSGSTDTQYF.